The clone carrying this TCR beta chain has at least ten counts. The antigen remains unidentified. TCRdb re-called the multiplex PCR reads through MiXCR, storing one row per CDR3 protein. Among 130,000 or so distinct CDR3 sequences listed, 21% were seen once. Axillary draining lymph nodes of breast cancer patients supplied the node samples. The V gene lost 5 bases and the J gene lost 2 bases, with 10 bases spanning the gap. This CDR3 is 14 amino acids long. CDR1 and CDR2 (germline): SEHNR, FQNEAQ (reference sequence). The data were taken from a study of breast tumors, draining lymph nodes, adjacent tissues. Study conclusions and caveats: Tumors had less TCR diversity than lymph nodes, more than nontumor tissue. Luminal-like breast cancer showed significantly greater tumor-nontumor repertoire similarity than basal-like breast cancer did. Most tumor T cells seemingly derive from lymph node, then expand in tumor.

J is TRBJ1-3 and V is TRBV7-9, with a weak D call TRBD1 (5 bases). Sequencing input: axillary lymph node tissue. This clonotype was sampled from a female donor with breast cancer. Some clones in this sample may be carry-over from other donors' samples. CDR3 DNA: TGTGCCAGCAGCCCTCAGGGTCCTGGAAACACCATATATTTT. Amino acids: CASSPQGPGNTIYF.